The present entry profiles one TCR beta chain with its context. PCR primers comprised 60 Vbeta and 13 Jbeta primers. TCRdb's table, derived via immunoSEQ multiplex PCR, lists solely in-frame clones and lacks some. The data show some 140,000 clones, over 70% seen once. This specimen comes from a study of cytomegalovirus exposure and HLA in healthy donors. The ends lost 4 bases at V and 6 bases at J; junction bases unmatched: 12. The CDR3 consists of 16 residues. The germline V gene has CDR1 SNHLY and CDR2 FYNNEI. Input material: PBMCs. J is TRBJ2-3 and V is TRBV2, with 8 bases fitting TRBD2. This receptor was obtained from a man younger than 40 in good health and CMV-seropositive. The CDR3 DNA reads as TGTGCCAGCAGTGCGGGTCTAGCGGGCTTTCACGATACGCAGTATTTT. As protein: CASSAGLAGFHDTQYF.